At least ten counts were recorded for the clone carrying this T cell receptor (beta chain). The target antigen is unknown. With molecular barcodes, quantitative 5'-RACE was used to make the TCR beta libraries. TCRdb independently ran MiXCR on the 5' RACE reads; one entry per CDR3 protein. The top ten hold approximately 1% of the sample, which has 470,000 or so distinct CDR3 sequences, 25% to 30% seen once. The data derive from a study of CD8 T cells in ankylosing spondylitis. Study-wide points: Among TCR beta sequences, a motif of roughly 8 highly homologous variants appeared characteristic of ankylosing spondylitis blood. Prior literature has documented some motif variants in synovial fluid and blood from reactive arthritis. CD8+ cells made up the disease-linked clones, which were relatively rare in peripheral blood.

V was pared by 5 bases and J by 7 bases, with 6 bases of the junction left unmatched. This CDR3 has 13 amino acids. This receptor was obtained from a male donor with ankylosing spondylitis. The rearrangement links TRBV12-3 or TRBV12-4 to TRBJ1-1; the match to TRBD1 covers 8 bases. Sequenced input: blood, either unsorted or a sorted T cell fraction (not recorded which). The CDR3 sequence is CASSRTGMLEAFF. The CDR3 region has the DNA TGTGCCAGCAGTCGGACAGGGATGCTTGAAGCTTTCTTT.